What follows are 20 T cell receptor beta chains derived from one specimen sequenced in a study of CD8 T cells in Susac syndrome (dated by TCRdb to the late 2010s). The library was prepared using the immunoSEQ multiplex PCR assay. RNA was extracted using the RNeasy kit, and about 0.45 to 1 microgram was reverse transcribed with random hexamers. TCRdb applied fastp at Q25 and MiXCR to the public reads, then kept only in-frame beta chains. A single entry per CDR3 protein holds the most common genes and DNA from its merged rows. The sample data list roughly 200,000 distinct CDR3 sequences, and roughly 94% of these were observed just once. 0.082% of the sample is held by the ten biggest clonotypes. Input material: CD4+ T cells from PBMCs. The origin of the receptors is a human donor with multiple sclerosis.

V usage is TRBV6-1 and J usage is TRBJ2-5; D is uncertain. The CDR3 extends over 15 amino acids. Germline-derived CDR1 and CDR2 are MNHNS and SASEGT. V lost 3 bases, J lost 2 bases, and 13 bases lay in between. The CDR3 sequence is CASSEGYGTQETQYF. The CDR3 region has the DNA TGTGCCAGCAGTGAGGGGTACGGTACGCAAGAGACCCAGTACTTC.

This clonotype was found once. The CDR3 bases are TGTGCCAGCAGCCAAAGCCCCCCGGGACTCATTAATTCACCCCTCCACTTT. Protein sequence: CASSQSPPGLINSPLHF. The chain joins TRBV3-1 to TRBJ1-6, with a possible D match to TRBD1 (5 bases). From germline, CDR1 is LGHDT and CDR2 YNNKEL (reference sequence). The CDR3 has 17 amino acids. V gave up 2 bases and J gave up 6 bases, with 17 bases separating them. Looking up the rest from reference TRBV3-1 and TRBJ1-6 gives the full variable domain: DTAVSQTPKYLVTQMGNDKSIKCEQNLGHDTMYWYKQDSKKFLKIMFSYNNKELIINETVPNRFSPKSPDKAHLNLHINSLELGDSAVYFCASSQSPPGLINSPLHFGNGTRLTVT.

The chain is built from TRBV3-1 and TRBJ2-2; D is perhaps TRBD1 (6 bases). The CDR3 runs to 17 residues. Germline CDR1 reads LGHDT; CDR2 reads YNNKEL (reference sequence). V was shortened by 2 bases and J by 7 bases, with 20 bases between the two germline ends. The CDR3 nucleotides read TGTGCCAGCAGCCAAATATTACTCAGGGGAACGGGCGGGGAGCTGTTTTTT. Translation gives CASSQILLRGTGGELFF.

V is TRBV4-1 and J is TRBJ2-2, with TRBD2 identical over 8 bases. V shed 4 bases and J 7 bases; nucleotides not matched to a gene: 5. Looked up from germline, CDR1 is MGHRA and CDR2 is YSYEKL. The CDR3 spans 14 residues. The CDR3, as DNA: TGCGCCAGCAGCCGTGGACTAGCAAACGGGGAGCTGTTTTTT. Translation: CASSRGLANGELFF.

The CDR3 here is CSVEGSGNEKLFF. The DNA for the CDR3 is TGCAGCGTTGAGGGGAGCGGGAATGAAAAACTGTTTTTT. The rearrangement links TRBV29-1 to TRBJ1-4; no clear D. The CDR3 consists of 13 residues. CDR1 is SQVTM and CDR2 is ANQGSEA in the germline V gene. Trimming cost V 3 bases and J 5 bases, with 10 bases left between them. Looking up the rest from reference TRBV29-1 and TRBJ1-4 gives the full variable domain: SAVISQKPSRDICQRGTSLTIQCQVDSQVTMMFWYRQQPGQSLTLIATANQGSEATYESGFVIDKFPISRPNLTFSTLTVSNMSPEDSSIYLCSVEGSGNEKLFFGSGTQLSVL.

The rearrangement links TRBV7-9 to TRBJ1-2, with TRBD1 identical over 11 bases. Germline CDR1 SEHNR, CDR2 FQNEAQ (reference sequence). V shed 3 bases, J shed 2 bases, and the junction held 8 bases outside the gene matches. CDR3 length: 17 residues. CDR3 sequence (DNA): TGTGCCAGCAGCTTGGGTAGGACAGGGGGCGAAAACTATGGCTACACCTTC. Amino acids: CASSLGRTGGENYGYTF.

This rearrangement joins TRBV24-1 to TRBJ2-7; 8 positions match TRBD1. This CDR3 region has 14 residues. V dropped 11 bases and J dropped 3; count of bases not matched to a gene: 11. Per the germline V gene, CDR1 is KGHDR and CDR2 is SFDVKD. CDR3 sequence reads: CAILGGQENYEQYV. CDR3 bases: TGTGCCATTCTAGGGGGACAGGAAAACTACGAGCAGTACGTC.

The chain is built from TRBV29-1 and TRBJ2-7; tentatively, D is TRBD1 or TRBD2 (5 bases each). Germline-derived CDR1 and CDR2 are SQVTM and ANQGSEA. The CDR3 spans 14 residues. V lost 3 bases and J lost 2, with 14 bases in between. CDR3 sequence reads: CSVDGALGTYEQYF. CDR3 in DNA: TGCAGCGTTGACGGGGCCTTGGGGACCTACGAGCAGTACTTC.

The chain couples TRBV12-3 or TRBV12-4 to TRBJ2-2; no definite D call. The CDR3 runs to 11 residues. V was pared by 6 bases and J by 5 bases, with 4 bases between. The CDR3 nucleotides are TGTGCCAGCAGAAGGACCGGGGAGCTGTTTTTT. This codes for CASRRTGELFF.

This clonotype has just one count. V and J are TRBV7-9 and TRBJ2-3; 7 bases are shared with TRBD2. This CDR3 spans 15 amino acids. Trimming at V came to 8 bases and at J to 4 bases, leaving 12 bases not matched to a gene. Germline CDR1 and CDR2: SEHNR and FQNEAQ (reference sequence). The chain's CDR3 is CASGTSSGAADTQYF. The DNA of the CDR3 is TGTGCCAGCGGGACCTCAAGCGGGGCAGCAGATACGCAGTATTTT.

V is TRBV2 and J is TRBJ1-1, with 10 nucleotides matching TRBD1. Trimming took 8 bases from V and 5 from J; bases not matched to a gene: 8. This CDR3 has 14 residues. CDR1 SNHLY and CDR2 FYNNEI come from the germline V gene. The CDR3 sequence: CASVLDRGQTEAFF. The DNA of the CDR3 is TGTGCCAGCGTTTTAGACAGGGGGCAAACTGAAGCTTTCTTT.

This clonotype was seen only once. The rearrangement joins TRBV3-1 to TRBJ1-4, with D possibly matching TRBD1 (6 bases). With 4 bases removed from V and 5 bases from J, the gap between germline ends came to 14 bases. Per the germline V gene, CDR1 is LGHDT and CDR2 is YNNKEL (reference sequence). CDR3 size: 15 residues. The CDR3 nucleotides are TGTGCCAGCAGCCGGGGGGCAGGGAGGAATGAAAAACTGTTTTTT. It yields the protein CASSRGAGRNEKLFF.

The chain employs TRBV2 and TRBJ2-1, with 7 bases fitting TRBD2. After removal of 0 bases from V and 4 bases from J, the junction contained 6 bases not matched to a gene. There are 16 residues in the CDR3. CDR1 and CDR2 (germline): SNHLY, FYNNEI. CDR3 sequence: CASSEARGIMYNEQFF. The CDR3 DNA follows: TGTGCCAGCAGTGAAGCGCGGGGGATCATGTACAATGAGCAGTTCTTC.

CDR3 sequence: CASSAGTGRSPLHF. The DNA of the CDR3 is TGTGCCAGCAGCGCCGGGACAGGGCGTTCACCCCTCCACTTT. J is TRBJ1-6 and V is TRBV27, with 9 bases identical to TRBD1. This CDR3 comprises 14 residues. CDR1 MNHEY and CDR2 SMNVEV come from the germline V gene (reference sequence). The V and J ends lost 6 bases and 9 bases, in that order; junction bases with no gene match: 6.

This chain links TRBV15 with TRBJ1-1, with D perhaps matching TRBD1 (5 bases). Germline lookup yields CDR1 LNHNV and CDR2 YYDKDF (reference sequence). Trimming removed 2 bases at V and 1 base at J, with 8 bases between. CDR3 length: 14 amino acids. CDR3 sequence (DNA): TGTGCCACCAGCAGACGGGGGTCGAACACTGAAGCTTTCTTT. It encodes CATSRRGSNTEAFF.

V and J are TRBV20-1 and TRBJ2-3; tentatively, D is TRBD2 (6 bases). Germline CDR1 and CDR2: DFQATT and SNEGSKA (reference sequence). V was clipped by 1 base and J by 12 bases, with 11 bases between them. The CDR3 runs to 11 residues. As DNA, the CDR3 is TGCAGTGCTAGAGCCGGTAGCGGACAGTATTTT. Amino acid sequence: CSARAGSGQYF.

The chain carries TRBV3-1 and TRBJ2-2; no clear D gene. The V gene's germline CDR1 is LGHDT and CDR2 YNNKEL (reference sequence). The CDR3 is 13 amino acids. V was clipped by 1 base and J by 6 bases, with 6 bases between them. The CDR3 nucleotides are TGTGCCAGCAGCCAAGTATCCGCCGGGGAGCTGTTTTTT. Protein: CASSQVSAGELFF.

The chain combines TRBV29-1 with TRBJ1-1; 7 bases map to TRBD1. V dropped 7 bases and J dropped 4; count of bases not matched to a gene: 24. Germline V gene data show CDR1 as SQVTM and CDR2 as ANQGSEA. This CDR3 region has 18 residues. Here the CDR3 reads CSASRDSVIPGPVTEAFF. As DNA, the CDR3 is TGCAGCGCCAGCCGGGACAGCGTTATCCCCGGGCCTGTCACTGAAGCTTTCTTT. The full variable domain, rest sourced from reference TRBV29-1 and TRBJ1-1, is SAVISQKPSRDICQRGTSLTIQCQVDSQVTMMFWYRQQPGQSLTLIATANQGSEATYESGFVIDKFPISRPNLTFSTLTVSNMSPEDSSIYLCSASRDSVIPGPVTEAFFGQGTRLTVV.

The chain uses TRBV9 and TRBJ1-2; weak D call: TRBD1 (6 bases). Germline CDR1 reads SGDLS; CDR2 reads YYNGEE. This CDR3 comprises 11 residues. Trimming cost V 3 bases and J 10 bases, with 10 bases left between them. This CDR3 reads CASSAAGVYTF. The CDR3 DNA reads TGTGCCAGCAGCGCCGCAGGGGTCTACACCTTC.

A few counts support this clonotype. V is TRBV5-4 and J is TRBJ2-2; D is unresolved. The CDR3 contains 14 residues. V was clipped by 1 base and J by 3 bases, with 7 bases between them. Germline lookup yields CDR1 SGHNT and CDR2 YYREEE (reference sequence). CDR3 loop: CASSLSRDTGELFF. The DNA of the CDR3 is TGTGCCAGCAGCTTGTCCCGGGACACCGGGGAGCTGTTTTTT.